This T cell receptor beta chain came from a study of blood T cell repertoires in COVID-19. Original data processing: Estimation of nucleated cell counts was performed using reference gene primer amplification. Some clones are missing from TCRdb's copy, which holds only in-frame ones; the method was immunoSEQ multiplex PCR. That table supplies the V and J calls and clone size; D and trimming were determined from the DNA. Among around 240,000 clones listed, 70% to 85% were seen once. The germline V gene has CDR1 SEHNR and CDR2 FQNEAQ (reference sequence). The CDR3 runs to 14 residues. The ends lost 4 bases at V and 1 base at J; junction bases unmatched: 1.

The receptor was isolated from a woman older than 75 with acute or convalescent COVID-19. The chain uses TRBV7-9 and TRBJ2-1, with 7 bases fitting TRBD2. The sample was peripheral blood. Here the CDR3 DNA reads TGTGCCAGCAGCTATAGCGGGTCCTACAATGAGCAGTTCTTC. Translated: CASSYSGSYNEQFF.